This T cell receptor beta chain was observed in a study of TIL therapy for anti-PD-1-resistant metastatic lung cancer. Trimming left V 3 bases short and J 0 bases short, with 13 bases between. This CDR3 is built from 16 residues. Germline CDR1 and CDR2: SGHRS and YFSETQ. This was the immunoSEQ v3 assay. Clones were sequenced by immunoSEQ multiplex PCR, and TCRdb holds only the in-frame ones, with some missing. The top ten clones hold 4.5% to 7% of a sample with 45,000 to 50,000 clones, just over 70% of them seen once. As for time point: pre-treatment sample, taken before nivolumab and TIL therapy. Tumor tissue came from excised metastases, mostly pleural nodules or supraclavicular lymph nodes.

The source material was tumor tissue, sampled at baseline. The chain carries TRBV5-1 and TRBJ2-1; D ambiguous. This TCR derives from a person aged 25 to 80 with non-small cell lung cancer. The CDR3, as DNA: TGCGCCAGCAGCTCGATTGGGGATTTCTCCTACAATGAGCAGTTCTTC. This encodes CASSSIGDFSYNEQFF.